This T cell receptor beta chain was captured by sequencing in a study of chemoradiotherapy in HPV16-positive cancers. Study-wide background: Candidate HPV-specific T-cell clones and common TCR motifs came from functional assays in two HPV16-positive patients. Study results and caveats: Only two HPV16-positive patients supplied the functional HPV-specificity definition. During treatment, candidate HPV-specific clones and E7-related motifs expanded in tumor. HPV-responsive T-cell expansion during chemoradiotherapy was linked to improved recurrence-free survival in HPV16-positive patients.

The V end was cut by 3 bases, the J end by 2 bases, with 14 bases between. Germline CDR1 is MNHEY and CDR2 is SMNVEV (reference sequence). The CDR3 spans 16 residues. Comment on this clone: Its antigen is not identified.

Libraries were prepared by immunoSEQ multiplex PCR; TCRdb keeps only in-frame clonotypes and omits some of them. Here the sample spans fewer than 15,000 clones, approximately 91% being singletons. The source is a human donor with HPV-associated anogenital cancer. The input for sequencing was blood, taken from a patient who underwent chemoradiotherapy. The V call is TRBV27, the J call TRBJ1-5; a weak D match, TRBD1 (6 bases). DNA for the CDR3: TGTGCCAGCAGTTTTCGTGGAGGGGGTGGCAATCAGCCCCAGCATTTT. Protein: CASSFRGGGGNQPQHF.